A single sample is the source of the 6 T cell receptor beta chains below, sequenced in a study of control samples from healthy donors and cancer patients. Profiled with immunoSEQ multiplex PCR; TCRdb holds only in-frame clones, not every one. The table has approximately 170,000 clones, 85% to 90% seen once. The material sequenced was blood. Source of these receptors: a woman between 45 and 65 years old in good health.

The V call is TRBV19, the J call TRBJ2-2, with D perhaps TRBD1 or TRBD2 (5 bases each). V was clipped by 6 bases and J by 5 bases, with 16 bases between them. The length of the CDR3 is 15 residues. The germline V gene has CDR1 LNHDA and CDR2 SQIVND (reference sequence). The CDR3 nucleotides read TGTGCCAGTAGGTGGGACCTATCACGGACCGGGGAGCTGTTTTTT. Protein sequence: CASRWDLSRTGELFF.

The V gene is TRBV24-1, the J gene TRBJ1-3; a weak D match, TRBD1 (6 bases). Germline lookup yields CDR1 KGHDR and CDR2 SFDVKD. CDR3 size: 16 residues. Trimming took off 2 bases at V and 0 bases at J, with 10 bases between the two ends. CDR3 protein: CATSDSRGGSGNTIYF. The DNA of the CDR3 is TGTGCCACCAGTGATTCAAGGGGGGGCTCTGGAAACACCATATATTTT.

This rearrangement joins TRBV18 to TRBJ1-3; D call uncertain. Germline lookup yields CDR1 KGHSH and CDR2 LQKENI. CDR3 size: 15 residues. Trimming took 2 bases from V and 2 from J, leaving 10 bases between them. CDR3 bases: TGTGCCAGCTCACCATCGGGGATTGCTGGAAACACCATATATTTT. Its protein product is CASSPSGIAGNTIYF. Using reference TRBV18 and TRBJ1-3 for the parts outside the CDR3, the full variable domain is NAGVMQNPRHLVRRRGQEARLRCSPMKGHSHVYWYRQLPEEGLKFMVYLQKENIIDESGMPKERFSAEFPKEGPSILRIQQVVRGDSAAYFCASSPSGIAGNTIYFGEGSWLTVV.

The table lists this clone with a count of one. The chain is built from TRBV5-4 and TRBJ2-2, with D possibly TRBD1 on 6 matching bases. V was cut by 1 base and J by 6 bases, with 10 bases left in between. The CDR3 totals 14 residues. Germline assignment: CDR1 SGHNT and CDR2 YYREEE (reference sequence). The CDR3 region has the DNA TGTGCCAGCAGCTTGAGCAGGGGTGCCGGGGAGCTGTTTTTT. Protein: CASSLSRGAGELFF.

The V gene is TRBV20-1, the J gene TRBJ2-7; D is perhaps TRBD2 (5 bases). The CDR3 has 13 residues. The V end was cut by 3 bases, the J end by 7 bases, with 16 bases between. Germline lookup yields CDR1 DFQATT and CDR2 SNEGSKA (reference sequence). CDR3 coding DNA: TGCAGTGCTAGTGAACCTAATCGGAGGGAGCAGTACTTC. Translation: CSASEPNRREQYF.

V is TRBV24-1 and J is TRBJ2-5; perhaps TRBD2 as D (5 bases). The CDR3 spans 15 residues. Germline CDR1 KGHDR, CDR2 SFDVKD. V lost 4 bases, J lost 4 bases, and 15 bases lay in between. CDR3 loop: CATSEATKRGETQYF. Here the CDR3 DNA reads TGTGCCACCAGTGAGGCAACGAAACGGGGAGAGACCCAGTACTTC.